This TCR beta chain was profiled in a study of blood T cell repertoires in COVID-19 (dated by TCRdb to about 2020). General notes on the study: Samples covering the acute and convalescent phases of COVID-19 were provided by collaborators in the United States, Italy and Spain. The prospective study material was composed of cDNA or gDNA derived from T cells, B-cell-depleted T cells, or PBMCs. The dataset comprised deeply sampled blood TCRbeta repertoires from subjects exposed to, actively infected with, or recovered from COVID-19. The repertoires were made available in a free public database intended to serve as a resource for research on the immune response to SARS-CoV-2. Samples came from the ongoing ImmuneRACE study (first 160 participants) plus 1,254 subjects from 6 global collaborators. A de-identified subject ID, COVID-19 status, age in years and sex were almost always included in the sample metadata. Where HLA class I and class II types were available, the types were taken from metadata supplied by the sample provider, not from assay-based typing.

The immunoSEQ Assay, a bias-controlled multiplex PCR, was used to amplify TCRbeta CDR3 regions from genomic DNA. Regarding the original processing steps: The number of nucleated cells in each sample was estimated by amplification of reference gene primers within the assay. To quantify the absolute abundance of each unique TCRbeta CDR3 rearrangement, sequence reads were collapsed and filtered. Productive Simpson clonality was computed per sample as the square root of Simpson's diversity index over productive rearrangements. TCRdb mirrors the immuneACCESS table, restricted to in-frame sequences. Some clones are absent from its copies; in checked studies, under half trace to an unresolved V gene, and the reason for the others is unknown. From that table come the V and J calls and clone size; the DNA was used to work out D and trimming. In this sample the table shows roughly 100,000 clones, 80% to 90% of which occur a single time. About 5% of the sample rests with the top ten.

The collaborating institutions used their own protocols to collect whole blood in K2EDTA tubes. Collaborator samples were shipped for TCRbeta analysis as frozen whole blood, isolated PBMCs, or DNA extracted from either sample type. As concerns this clone: Its specific antigen is unknown. No quality values exist for individual bases; no much larger clone is one base distant.

The study at large found these results: How much clinical and demographic metadata was included differed by source and by participant, and the metadata was provided uncurated.

The CDR3 goes from the cysteine to the phenylalanine over 14 residues. The sequence is cut down to CDR3 DNA, 42 bases in frame from base 1. According to the germline V gene (reference sequence), CDR1 reads SGHKS and CDR2 reads YYEKEE. V is cut by 2 bases and J by 4 bases, and the space between the germline ends is 12 bases. This TCR was recovered from a man in his sixties with acute or convalescent COVID-19. The chain employs TRBV5-5 and TRBJ1-1, with a tentative D gene TRBD1 over 6 matching bases. Sequencing was performed on peripheral blood. The CDR3 sequence is CASSFTGTATEAFF. The base sequence is TGTGCCAGCAGCTTTACAGGGACGGCCACTGAAGCTTTCTTT. The variable domain in full, with residues beyond the CDR3 obtained from the reference TRBV5-5 and TRBJ1-1 genes, is DAGVTQSPTHLIKTRGQQVTLRCSPISGHKSVSWYQQVLGQGPQFIFQYYEKEERGRGNFPDRFSARQFPNYSSELNVNALLLGDSALYLCASSFTGTATEAFFGQGTRLTVV.